In this sample, the clone carrying this TCR beta chain turned up many times. Its target is not known. Losses at the gene ends were 3 bases for V and 6 bases for J; bases not matched to a gene: 6. There are 14 residues in the CDR3. Germline V gives CDR1 KGHSH, CDR2 LQKENI. The data stem from a study of blood T cells in healthy people across ages. Study details: Template switching recovered approximately one barcoded beta molecule for every two T cells.

Findings of the study overall: Underestimates were what the diversity estimates from one million T cells were considered to be. Both naive CD4+ cell counts and diversity were greater in long-lived donors than in aged donors.

RNA extraction gave at least 5.5 micrograms of total RNA per sample. For the second PCR, which ran for about 6 to 11 cycles, a sample-barcoded 5' primer and a J-beta primer mix were used. TCRdb re-analysed the 5' RACE reads in MiXCR, keeping a single row per CDR3 protein. The sample includes approximately 360,000 distinct CDR3 sequences, about 49% seen only once; the top ten take around 53%. The sequencing sample was made of blood. This rearrangement joins TRBV18 to TRBJ2-3; TRBD2 matches 7 bases. This receptor was taken from a man in his sixties in good health. CDR3: CASSPRTREDTQYF. In DNA, the CDR3 is TGTGCCAGCTCACCGCGGACTAGGGAGGATACGCAGTATTTT. The variable domain in full, with the rest retrieved from reference TRBV18 and TRBJ2-3, is NAGVMQNPRHLVRRRGQEARLRCSPMKGHSHVYWYRQLPEEGLKFMVYLQKENIIDESGMPKERFSAEFPKEGPSILRIQQVVRGDSAAYFCASSPRTREDTQYFGPGTRLTVL.